Described below is a single TCR beta chain sequence and its context. Antigen specificity is unknown. The CDR3 contains 12 residues. V lost 0 bases, J lost 1 base, and 1 base lay in between. Germline values: CDR1 LNHDA, CDR2 SQIVND (reference sequence). This entry is derived from a study of OX40 agonist ivuxolimab in advanced cancers. On the study more broadly: Patients were dosed with the agonistic anti-OX40 (CD134) antibody ivuxolimab. Findings and limits, study-wide: At 0.1 to 3.0 mg/kg and by week 6, clonal expansion occurred in CD4+ and CD8+ blood T cells. No antigen was identified for the clonally expanded peripheral T cells.

Sequencing was performed with immunoSEQ multiplex PCR; in TCRdb, only in-frame clones are kept and a portion is missing. The table shows more than 50,000 clones, with roughly 88% occurring only once. The sample in question was CD4+ or CD8+ T cells sorted from blood, obtained in a trial of the OX40 agonist ivuxolimab. The chain combines TRBV19 with TRBJ2-7; D call uncertain. The TCR was taken from an adult with an advanced solid tumor such as melanoma, head and neck, liver or kidney cancer. CDR3 in amino acids: CASSIDSYEQYF. Here the CDR3 DNA reads TGTGCCAGTAGTATAGATTCCTACGAGCAGTACTTC.